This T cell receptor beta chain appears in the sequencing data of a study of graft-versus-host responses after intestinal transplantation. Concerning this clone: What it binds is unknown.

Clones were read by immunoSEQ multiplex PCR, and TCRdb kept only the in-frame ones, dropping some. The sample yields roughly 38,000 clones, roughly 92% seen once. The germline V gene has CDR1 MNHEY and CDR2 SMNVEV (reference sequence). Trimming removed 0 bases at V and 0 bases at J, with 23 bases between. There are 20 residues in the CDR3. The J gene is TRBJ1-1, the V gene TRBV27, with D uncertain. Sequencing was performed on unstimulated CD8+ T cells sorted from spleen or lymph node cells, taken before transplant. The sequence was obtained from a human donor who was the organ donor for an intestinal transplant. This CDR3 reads CASSLSTVLPVYRMNTEAFF. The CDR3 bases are TGTGCCAGCAGTTTATCCACAGTGTTGCCGGTGTACCGAATGAACACTGAAGCTTTCTTT.